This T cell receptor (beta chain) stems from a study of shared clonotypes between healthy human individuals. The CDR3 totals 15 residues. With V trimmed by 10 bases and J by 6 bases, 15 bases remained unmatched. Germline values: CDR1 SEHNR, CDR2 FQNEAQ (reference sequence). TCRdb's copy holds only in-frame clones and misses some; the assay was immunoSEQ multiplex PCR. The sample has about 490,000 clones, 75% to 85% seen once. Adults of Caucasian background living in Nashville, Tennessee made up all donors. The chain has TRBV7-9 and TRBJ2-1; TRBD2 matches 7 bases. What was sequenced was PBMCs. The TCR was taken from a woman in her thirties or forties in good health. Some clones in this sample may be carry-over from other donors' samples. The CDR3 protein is CAIDLLAGVRNEQFF. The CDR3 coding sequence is TGTGCCATTGATCTATTGGCGGGAGTGCGCAATGAGCAGTTCTTC.